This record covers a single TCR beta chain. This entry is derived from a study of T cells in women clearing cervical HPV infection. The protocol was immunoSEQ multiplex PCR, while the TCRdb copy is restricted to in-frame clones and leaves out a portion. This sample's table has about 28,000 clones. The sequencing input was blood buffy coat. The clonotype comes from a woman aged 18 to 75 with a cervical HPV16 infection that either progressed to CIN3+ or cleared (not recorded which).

The sequenced part of the CDR3 DNA is TGTGCCAGCAGAAGTAACAGGGCCTCTGGGGCCAACGTA. Translation: CASRSNRASGANV. The entire CDR3 protein reads CASRSNRASGANVLFF. The gene calls are TRBV2 and TRBJ1-4; perhaps TRBD1 as D (6 bases). The read finishes 3 residues shy of the CDR3 end, and the germline J gene is used to complete it. Germline V gene data show CDR1 as SNHLY and CDR2 as FYNNEI. The CDR3 loop spans 16 amino acids. The complete variable domain, with remaining parts taken from reference TRBV2 and TRBJ1-4, reads EPEVTQTPSHQVTQMGQEVILRCVPISNHLYFYWYRQILGQKVEFLVSFYNNEISEKSEIFDDQFSVERPDGSNFTLKIRSTKLEDSAMYFCASRSNRASGANVLFFGSGTQLSVL.